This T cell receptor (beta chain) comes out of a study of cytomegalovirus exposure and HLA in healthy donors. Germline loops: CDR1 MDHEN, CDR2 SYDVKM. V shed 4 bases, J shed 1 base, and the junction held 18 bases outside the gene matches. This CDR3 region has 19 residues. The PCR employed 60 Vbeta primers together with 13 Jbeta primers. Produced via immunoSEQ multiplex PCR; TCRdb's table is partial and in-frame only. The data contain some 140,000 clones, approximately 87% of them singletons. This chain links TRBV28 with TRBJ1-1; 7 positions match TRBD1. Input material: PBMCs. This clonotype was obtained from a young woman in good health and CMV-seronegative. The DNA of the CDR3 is TGTGCCAGCAGTTACAGGGGTTGGGTAGTTGGAGGCCCGAACACTGAAGCTTTCTTT. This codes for CASSYRGWVVGGPNTEAFF.